The present TCR beta chain was sequenced within a study of T-cell reconstitution after alpha-beta-depleted transplantation in children. During its preparation, the TCRbeta library received unique molecular identifiers. A single record per CDR3 protein comes from TCRdb applying MiXCR to the PCR reads. The sample holds 440,000 or so distinct CDR3 sequences; roughly 43% are singletons and the top ten take 27%. Germline V gene data show CDR1 as MDHEN and CDR2 as SYDVKM. V lost 6 bases and J lost 7, with 19 bases in between. This CDR3 contains 14 residues. This TCR came from a girl aged 2-10 years with aplastic anemia, due to receive a stem cell transplant. The sample was PBMCs, taken before TCRalphabeta/CD19-depleted stem cell transplant. This rearrangement joins TRBV28 to TRBJ2-7; D might be TRBD1 or TRBD2, each matching 5 bases. The CDR3 coding sequence is TGTGCCAGCAGAACCCTCGGGGCAGGCTGGGAGCAGTACTTC. It yields the protein CASRTLGAGWEQYF.